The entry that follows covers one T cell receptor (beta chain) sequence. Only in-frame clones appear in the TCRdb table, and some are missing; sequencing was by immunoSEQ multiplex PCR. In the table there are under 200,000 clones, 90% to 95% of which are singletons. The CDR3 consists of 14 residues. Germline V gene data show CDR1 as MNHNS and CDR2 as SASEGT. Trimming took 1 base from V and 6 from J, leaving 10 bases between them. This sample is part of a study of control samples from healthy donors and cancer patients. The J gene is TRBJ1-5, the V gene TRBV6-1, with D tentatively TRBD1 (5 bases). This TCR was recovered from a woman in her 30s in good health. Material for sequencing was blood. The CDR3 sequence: CASSEGSGFQPQHF. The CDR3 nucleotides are TGTGCCAGCAGTGAAGGTTCAGGGTTTCAGCCCCAGCATTTT.